The rows below give T cell receptor beta chains drawn from one sample of a study of Graves' ophthalmopathy and Graves' hyperthyroidism. One entry per CDR3 protein results from TCRdb running MiXCR on the multiplex PCR reads. The table includes 650,000 to 900,000 distinct CDR3 sequences, about 44% detected once. Sequences were obtained from peripheral blood. The receptors originated from an adult man with Graves' ophthalmopathy. The CDR3 runs from the conserved cysteine through the conserved F or W. The D gene is left open where the match is weak. The size entry is marked missing in some rows and otherwise reads once, few, many or a size class.

V gene	D gene	J gene	clone size	CDR3 protein	CDR3 DNA
TRBV5-1	TRBD2	TRBJ2-5	many	CASSGEGTSGSETQYF	TGCGCCAGCAGCGGTGAAGGGACTAGCGGTTCGGAGACCCAGTACTTC
TRBV7-2	NA	TRBJ2-7	NA	CASSAGGGQQYF	TGTGCCAGCAGCGCAGGGGGGGGTCAGCAGTACTTC
TRBV5-6	NA	TRBJ1-1	few	CASSLGDKAFF	TGTGCCAGCAGCTTAGGGGATAAAGCTTTCTTT
TRBV7-3	NA	TRBJ2-3	NA	CASSFTGGTDTQYF	TGTGCCAGCAGTTTTACGGGAGGCACAGATACGCAGTATTTT
TRBV10-3	NA	TRBJ1-5	few	CASSWTANSNQPQHF	TGTGCCAGCAGTTGGACAGCTAATAGCAATCAGCCCCAGCATTTT
TRBV7-2	NA	TRBJ2-5	NA	CASSLAGVGQPQYF	TGTGCCAGCAGCTTAGCAGGGGTCGGTCAGCCCCAGTACTTC
TRBV10-1	NA	TRBJ2-3	NA	CASSGITGTPDTDTQYF	TGCGCCAGCAGTGGGATAACCGGGACACCCGACACAGATACGCAGTATTTT
TRBV12-3/TRBV12-4	NA	TRBJ2-7	few	CASSLEGGWGYEQYF	TGTGCCAGCAGTTTAGAGGGGGGTTGGGGCTACGAGCAGTACTTC
TRBV5-1	TRBD2	TRBJ2-7	NA	CASSLFLAGGDEQYF	TGCGCCAGCAGCTTATTCCTAGCGGGAGGAGACGAGCAGTACTTC
TRBV6-1	NA	TRBJ1-3	NA	CASSPLLGDTIYF	TGTGCCAGCAGCCCCCTGTTGGGAGACACCATATATTTT
TRBV7-9	TRBD2	TRBJ2-5	NA	CASSATLSGGGETQYF	TGTGCCAGCAGTGCCACTTTAAGCGGGGGAGGAGAGACCCAGTACTTC
TRBV7-6	NA	TRBJ2-5	few	CASSRGLGQETQYF	TGTGCCAGCAGCCGCGGTTTGGGCCAAGAGACCCAGTACTTC
TRBV10-3	NA	TRBJ2-5	few	CASSPGAVETQYF	TGTGCCAGCAGCCCAGGGGCGGTAGAGACCCAGTACTTC
TRBV29-1	NA	TRBJ1-4	once	CSAGGVAGNEKLFF	TGCAGCGCCGGGGGGGTCGCTGGAAATGAAAAACTGTTTTTT
TRBV2	TRBD1	TRBJ2-5	NA	CASSSRGRVQETQYF	TGTGCCAGCAGCTCGAGGGGGCGGGTCCAAGAGACCCAGTACTTC
TRBV20-1	TRBD2	TRBJ2-7	NA	CSATGTSGRDSYEQYF	TGCAGTGCTACAGGGACTAGCGGGAGGGACTCCTACGAGCAGTACTTC
TRBV29-1	NA	TRBJ1-2	many	CSVEDSFYGYTF	TGCAGCGTTGAAGACAGCTTCTATGGCTACACCTTC
TRBV7-9	NA	TRBJ2-7	few	CASSRSGGHSSYEQYF	TGTGCCAGCAGCAGATCGGGCGGTCACAGCTCCTACGAGCAGTACTTC
TRBV20-1	NA	TRBJ1-3	NA	CSARGTGAGNTIYF	TGCAGTGCTAGAGGAACCGGGGCTGGAAACACCATATATTTT
TRBV20-1	NA	TRBJ1-4	many	CSAHETGKGEKLFF	TGCAGTGCCCACGAAACAGGGAAGGGTGAAAAACTGTTTTTT
TRBV2	TRBD1	TRBJ2-7	NA	CASSETGQGREQYF	TGTGCCAGCAGTGAAACGGGACAGGGGCGCGAGCAGTACTTC
TRBV25-1	TRBD1	TRBJ1-1	few	CASSDGTGDTEAFF	TGTGCCAGCAGTGACGGGACAGGGGACACTGAAGCTTTCTTT
TRBV9	NA	TRBJ2-7	few	CASSVDGRNYEQYF	TGTGCCAGCAGCGTAGATGGCAGAAATTACGAGCAGTACTTC
TRBV5-1	NA	TRBJ2-5	NA	CASSAGDEWETQYF	TGCGCCAGCAGCGCAGGGGATGAATGGGAGACCCAGTACTTC